This T cell receptor (beta chain) came from a study of cytomegalovirus exposure and HLA in healthy donors. Study outcomes and limitations: HLA alleles were associated with 17,000 or so TCR beta sequences in a later analysis at 0.05 false discovery rate. A link between a missense DCLRE1C variant and TCR beta V- and J-gene trimming emerged from a later analysis. CMV serostatus stood as the only immune exposure information on hand.

This clone was observed a few times. Its antigen remains unknown. The PCR made use of 60 Vbeta and 13 Jbeta primers. Original handling: Later work found approximately 80 million unique TCR beta chains, with 10 million to 14 million shared. The repertoire was sequenced with immunoSEQ multiplex PCR; TCRdb's copy has only in-frame clones and lacks some. The V and J calls and the clone size are those of that table, but D and trimming were determined from the DNA. The profile covers roughly 180,000 clones, with roughly 84% appearing a single time and about 0.25% taken by the ten largest. Trimming left V 1 base short and J 2 bases short, with 10 bases between. The CDR3 runs to 15 residues. CDR1 is MNHNS, CDR2 SASEGT, per germline.

The origin of this receptor is a boy between 10 and 17 years old in good health and CMV-seronegative. The chain carries TRBV6-1 and TRBJ2-3; no clear D gene. The sample comprised PBMCs. CDR3 amino acids: CASSEEVASTDTQYF. The CDR3 coding sequence is TGTGCCAGCAGTGAAGAAGTAGCATCCACAGATACGCAGTATTTT.